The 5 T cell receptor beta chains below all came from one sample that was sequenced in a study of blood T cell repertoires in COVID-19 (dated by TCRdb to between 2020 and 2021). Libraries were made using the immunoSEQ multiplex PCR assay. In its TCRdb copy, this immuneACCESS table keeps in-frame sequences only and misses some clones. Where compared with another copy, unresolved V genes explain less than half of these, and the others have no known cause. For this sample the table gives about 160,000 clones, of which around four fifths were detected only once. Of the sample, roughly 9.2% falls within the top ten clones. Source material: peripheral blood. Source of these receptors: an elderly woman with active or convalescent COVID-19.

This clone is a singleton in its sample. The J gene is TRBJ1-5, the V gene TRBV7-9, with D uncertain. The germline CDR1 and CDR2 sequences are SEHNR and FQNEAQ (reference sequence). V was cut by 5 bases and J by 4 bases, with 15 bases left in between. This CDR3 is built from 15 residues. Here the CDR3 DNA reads TGTGCCAGCAGCCCTTTCCGACGGACTAATCAGCCCCAGCATTTT. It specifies CASSPFRRTNQPQHF.

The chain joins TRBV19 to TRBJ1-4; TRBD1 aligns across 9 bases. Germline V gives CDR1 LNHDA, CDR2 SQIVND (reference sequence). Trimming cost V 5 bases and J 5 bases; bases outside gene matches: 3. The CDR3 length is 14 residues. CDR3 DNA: TGTGCCAGTAGTTCTGGACAGGGGAATGAAAAACTGTTTTTT. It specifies CASSSGQGNEKLFF.

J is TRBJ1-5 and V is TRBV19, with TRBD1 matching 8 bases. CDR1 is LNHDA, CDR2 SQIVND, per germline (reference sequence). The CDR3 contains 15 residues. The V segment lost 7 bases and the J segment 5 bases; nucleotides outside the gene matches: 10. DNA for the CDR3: TGTGCCAGTACCTCTCGACAGGGGAGGGATCAGCCCCAGCATTTT. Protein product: CASTSRQGRDQPQHF.

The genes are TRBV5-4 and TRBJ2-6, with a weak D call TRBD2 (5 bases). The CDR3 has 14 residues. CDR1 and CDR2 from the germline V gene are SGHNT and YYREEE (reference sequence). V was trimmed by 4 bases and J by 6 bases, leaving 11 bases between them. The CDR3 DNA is TGTGCCAGCAGCCTGATTAGCGAGGCCAACGTCCTGACTTTC. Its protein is CASSLISEANVLTF. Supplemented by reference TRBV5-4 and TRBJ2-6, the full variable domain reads ETGVTQSPTHLIKTRGQQVTLRCSSQSGHNTVSWYQQALGQGPQFIFQYYREEENGRGNFPPRFSGLQFPNYSSELNVNALELDDSALYLCASSLISEANVLTFGAGSRLTVL.

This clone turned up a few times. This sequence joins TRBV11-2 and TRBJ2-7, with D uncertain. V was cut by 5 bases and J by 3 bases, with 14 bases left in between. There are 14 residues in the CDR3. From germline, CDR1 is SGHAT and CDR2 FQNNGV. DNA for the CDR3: TGTGCCAGCAGCCAGTCTCAGGCCATCTACGAGCAGTACTTC. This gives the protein CASSQSQAIYEQYF.